The 8 T cell receptor beta chains below come from one sample, sequenced in a study of blood T cell repertoires in COVID-19. Libraries were prepared by immunoSEQ multiplex PCR; TCRdb keeps only in-frame clonotypes and omits some of them. This sample has 150,000 to 200,000 clones, with around 85% found just once. The sample comprised peripheral blood. These receptor sequences come from a man aged 60 to 69 with active or convalescent COVID-19.

The rearrangement joins TRBV12-3 or TRBV12-4 to TRBJ1-3, with a tentative D call TRBD1 (6 bases). This CDR3 comprises 13 residues. V dropped 5 bases and J dropped 1 base, with 6 bases sitting between them. This CDR3 is CASSGQSGNTIYF. CDR3 nucleotides: TGTGCCAGCAGTGGACAGTCTGGAAACACCATATATTTT.

This clone has just a few counts. This chain connects TRBV11-2 to TRBJ1-1, with TRBD1 matching 9 bases. The J segment lost 4 bases and the V segment lost 5 bases, leaving 5 bases of the junction unmatched. This CDR3 spans 14 amino acids. The germline V gene has CDR1 SGHAT and CDR2 FQNNGV. CDR3 sequence reads: CASSADRGFTEAFF. DNA of the CDR3: TGTGCCAGCAGCGCCGACAGGGGGTTCACTGAAGCTTTCTTT.

Only one count was recorded for this clone. The chain links TRBV7-6 to TRBJ2-5; 9 bases are a match to TRBD2. The germline gives CDR1 SGHVS, CDR2 FNYEAQ. The V gene end was trimmed by 3 bases and the J gene end by 2 bases; junction bases not matched to a gene: 7. The CDR3 totals 16 residues. The CDR3 loop reads CASSFSLAGPQETQYF. The CDR3 bases are TGTGCCAGCAGCTTCTCTCTAGCGGGGCCGCAAGAGACCCAGTACTTC.

The chain carries TRBV19 and TRBJ2-7; 10 nucleotides line up with TRBD1. Germline V gene sequence: CDR1 LNHDA, CDR2 SQIVND (reference sequence). V gave up 5 bases and J gave up 6 bases; unmatched junction bases: 7. The CDR3 loop spans 14 amino acids. The CDR3 spells CASSAGGTGVEQYF. CDR3 in DNA: TGTGCCAGTAGTGCAGGGGGGACAGGGGTCGAGCAGTACTTC.

The chain joins TRBV6-5 to TRBJ1-5; the D gene is possibly TRBD1 (5 bases). There are 15 residues in the CDR3. V was trimmed by 3 bases and J by 1 base, leaving 10 bases between them. The germline V gene has CDR1 MNHEY and CDR2 SVGAGI. The CDR3 protein is CASSYGGGSNQPQHF. CDR3 DNA: TGTGCCAGCAGTTATGGGGGGGGGAGCAATCAGCCCCAGCATTTT.

The chain couples TRBV7-9 to TRBJ1-6; D is possibly TRBD1 (6 bases). The CDR3 sequence is 16 residues long. Germline CDR1 and CDR2: SEHNR and FQNEAQ (reference sequence). Trimming took 0 bases from V and 7 from J, leaving 13 bases between them. DNA of the CDR3: TGTGCCAGCAGCTTAGCATGGACAGTAGGAAATTCACCCCTCCACTTT. It specifies CASSLAWTVGNSPLHF.

V usage is TRBV10-1 and J usage is TRBJ2-3, with 9 nucleotides matching TRBD2. Germline CDR1 and CDR2: WNHNN and SYGVQD (reference sequence). V gave up 6 bases and J gave up 3 bases; unmatched junction bases: 7. This CDR3 is 15 amino acids long. CDR3 loop: CASRAGTSRTDTQYF. CDR3 nucleotides: TGCGCCAGCAGAGCCGGGACTAGCAGGACAGATACGCAGTATTTT.

This rearrangement joins TRBV12-3 or TRBV12-4 to TRBJ2-7; D ambiguous. The length of the CDR3 is 12 residues. V was pared by 3 bases and J by 3 bases, with 6 bases between. CDR3 DNA: TGTGCCAGCAGTTTCGGCGGCTACGAGCAGTACTTC. This sequence encodes CASSFGGYEQYF.